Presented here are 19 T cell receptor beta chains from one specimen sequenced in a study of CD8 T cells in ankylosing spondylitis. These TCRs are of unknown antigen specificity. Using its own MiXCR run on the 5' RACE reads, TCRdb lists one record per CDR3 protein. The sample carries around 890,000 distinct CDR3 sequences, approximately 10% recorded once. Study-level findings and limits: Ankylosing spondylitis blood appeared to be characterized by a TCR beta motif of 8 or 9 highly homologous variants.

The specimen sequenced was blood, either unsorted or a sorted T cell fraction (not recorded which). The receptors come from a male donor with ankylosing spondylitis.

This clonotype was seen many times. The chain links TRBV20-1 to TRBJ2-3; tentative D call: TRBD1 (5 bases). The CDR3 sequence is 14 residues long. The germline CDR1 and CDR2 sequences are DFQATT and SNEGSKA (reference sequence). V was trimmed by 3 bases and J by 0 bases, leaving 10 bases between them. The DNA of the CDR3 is TGCAGTGCTAGGCCTGACAGAAGCACAGATACGCAGTATTTT. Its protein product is CSARPDRSTDTQYF.

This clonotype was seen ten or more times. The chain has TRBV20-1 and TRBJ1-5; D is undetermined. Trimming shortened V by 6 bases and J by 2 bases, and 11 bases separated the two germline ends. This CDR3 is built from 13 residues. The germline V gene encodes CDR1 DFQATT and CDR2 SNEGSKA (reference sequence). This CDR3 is CSARAGGNQPQHF. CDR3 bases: TGCAGTGCACGAGCCGGGGGCAATCAGCCCCAGCATTTT.

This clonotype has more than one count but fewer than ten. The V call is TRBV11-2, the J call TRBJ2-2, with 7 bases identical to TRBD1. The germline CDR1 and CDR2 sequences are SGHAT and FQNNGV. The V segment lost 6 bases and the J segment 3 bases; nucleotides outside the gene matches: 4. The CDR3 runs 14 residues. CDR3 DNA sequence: TGTGCCAGCAGAAACAGGGGCGACACCGGGGAGCTGTTTTTT. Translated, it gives CASRNRGDTGELFF. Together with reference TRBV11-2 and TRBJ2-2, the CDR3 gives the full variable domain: EAGVAQSPRYKIIEKRQSVAFWCNPISGHATLYWYQQILGQGPKLLIQFQNNGVVDDSQLPKDRFSAERLKGVDSTLKIQPAKLEDSAVYLCASRNRGDTGELFFGEGSRLTVL.

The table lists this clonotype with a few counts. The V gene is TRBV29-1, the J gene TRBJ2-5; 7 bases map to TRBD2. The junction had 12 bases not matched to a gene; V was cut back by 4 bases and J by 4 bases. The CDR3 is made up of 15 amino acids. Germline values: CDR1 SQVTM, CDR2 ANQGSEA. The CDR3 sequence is CSVVLREAGSETQYF. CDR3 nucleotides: TGCAGCGTTGTCCTACGTGAAGCGGGATCAGAGACCCAGTACTTC.

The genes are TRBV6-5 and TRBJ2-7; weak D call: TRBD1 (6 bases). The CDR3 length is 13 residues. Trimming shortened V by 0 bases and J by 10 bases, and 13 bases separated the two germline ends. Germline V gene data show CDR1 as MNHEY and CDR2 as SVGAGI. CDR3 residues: CASSYSMDSAQYF. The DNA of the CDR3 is TGTGCCAGCAGTTACTCGATGGACAGTGCTCAGTACTTC.

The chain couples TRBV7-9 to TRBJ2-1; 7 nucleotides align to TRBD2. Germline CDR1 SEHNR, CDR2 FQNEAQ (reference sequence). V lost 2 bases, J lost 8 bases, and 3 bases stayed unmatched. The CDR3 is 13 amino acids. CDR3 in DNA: TGTGCCAGCAGCTTAAGCGGGGCGGATGAGCAGTTCTTC. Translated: CASSLSGADEQFF.

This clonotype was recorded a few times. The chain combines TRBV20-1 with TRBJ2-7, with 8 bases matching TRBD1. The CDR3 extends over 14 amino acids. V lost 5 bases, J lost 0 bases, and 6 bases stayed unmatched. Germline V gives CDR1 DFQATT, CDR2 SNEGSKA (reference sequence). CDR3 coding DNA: TGCAGTGCTCCGCGGACAGGGCCCTCCTACGAGCAGTACTTC. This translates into CSAPRTGPSYEQYF.

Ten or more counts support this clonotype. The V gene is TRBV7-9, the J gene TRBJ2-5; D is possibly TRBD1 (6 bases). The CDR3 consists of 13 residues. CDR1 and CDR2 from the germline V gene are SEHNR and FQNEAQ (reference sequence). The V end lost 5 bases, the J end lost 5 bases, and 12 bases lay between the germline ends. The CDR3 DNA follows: TGTGCCAGCAGCCCCAGGGGCCCGGAGACCCAGTACTTC. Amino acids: CASSPRGPETQYF.

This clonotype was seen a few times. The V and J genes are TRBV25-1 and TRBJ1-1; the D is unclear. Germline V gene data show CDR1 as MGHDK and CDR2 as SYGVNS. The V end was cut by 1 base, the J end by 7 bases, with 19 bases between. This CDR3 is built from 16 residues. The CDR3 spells CASSESQGPEWGEAFF. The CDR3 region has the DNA TGTGCCAGCAGTGAATCCCAAGGACCAGAGTGGGGTGAAGCTTTCTTT.

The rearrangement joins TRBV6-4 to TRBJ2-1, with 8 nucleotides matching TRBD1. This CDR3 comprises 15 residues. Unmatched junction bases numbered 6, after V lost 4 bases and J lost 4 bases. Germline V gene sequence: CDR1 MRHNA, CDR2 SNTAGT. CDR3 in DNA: TGTGCCAGCAGTGGGACCAGGGGGCTGTACAATGAGCAGTTCTTC. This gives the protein CASSGTRGLYNEQFF.

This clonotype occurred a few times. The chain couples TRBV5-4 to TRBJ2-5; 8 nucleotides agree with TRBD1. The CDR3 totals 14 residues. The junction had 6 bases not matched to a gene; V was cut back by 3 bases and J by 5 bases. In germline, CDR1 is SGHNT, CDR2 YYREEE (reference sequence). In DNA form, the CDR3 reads TGTGCCAGCAGCTCGATGACAGGGGCCGAGACCCAGTACTTC. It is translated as CASSSMTGAETQYF. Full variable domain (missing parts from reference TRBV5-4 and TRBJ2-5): ETGVTQSPTHLIKTRGQQVTLRCSSQSGHNTVSWYQQALGQGPQFIFQYYREEENGRGNFPPRFSGLQFPNYSSELNVNALELDDSALYLCASSSMTGAETQYFGPGTRLLVL.

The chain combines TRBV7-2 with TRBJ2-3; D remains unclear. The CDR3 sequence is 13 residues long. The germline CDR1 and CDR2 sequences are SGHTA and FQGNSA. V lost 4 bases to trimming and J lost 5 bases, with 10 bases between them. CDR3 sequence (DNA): TGTGCCAGCAGCTCCTATCACAGAGATACGCAGTATTTT. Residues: CASSSYHRDTQYF.

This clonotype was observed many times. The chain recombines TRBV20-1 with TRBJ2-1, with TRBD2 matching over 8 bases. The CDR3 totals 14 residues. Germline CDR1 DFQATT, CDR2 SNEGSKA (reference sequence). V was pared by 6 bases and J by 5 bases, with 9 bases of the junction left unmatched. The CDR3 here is CSAYKAGDNNEQFF. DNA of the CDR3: TGCAGTGCCTATAAAGCGGGAGATAACAATGAGCAGTTCTTC.

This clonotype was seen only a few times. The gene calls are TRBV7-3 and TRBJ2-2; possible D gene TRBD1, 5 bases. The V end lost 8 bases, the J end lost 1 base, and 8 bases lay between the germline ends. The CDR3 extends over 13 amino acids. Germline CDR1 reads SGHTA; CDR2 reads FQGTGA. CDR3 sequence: CASGQGNTGELFF. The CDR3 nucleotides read TGTGCCAGCGGTCAGGGGAACACCGGGGAGCTGTTTTTT.

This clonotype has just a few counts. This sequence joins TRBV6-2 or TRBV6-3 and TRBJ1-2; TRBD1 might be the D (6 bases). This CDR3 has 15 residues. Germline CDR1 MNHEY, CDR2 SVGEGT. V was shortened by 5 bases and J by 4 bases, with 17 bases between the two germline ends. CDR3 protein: CASSDWTAVPYGYTF. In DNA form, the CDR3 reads TGTGCCAGCAGTGACTGGACAGCAGTGCCCTATGGCTACACCTTC.

In DNA, the CDR3 is TGTGCCAGCAGCCAAGGGAGGTACACCGGGGAGCTGTTTTTT. Translating it yields CASSQGRYTGELFF. The gene calls are TRBV14 and TRBJ2-2; D may be TRBD2 (5 bases). V was shortened by 1 base and J by 3 bases, with 6 bases between the two germline ends. Germline values: CDR1 SGHDN, CDR2 FVKESK. The CDR3 extends over 14 amino acids.

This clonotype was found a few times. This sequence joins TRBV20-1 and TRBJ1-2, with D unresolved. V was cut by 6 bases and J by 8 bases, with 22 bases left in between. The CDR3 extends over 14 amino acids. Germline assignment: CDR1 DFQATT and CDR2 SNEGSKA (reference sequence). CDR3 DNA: TGCAGTGCCCCCATATGGCGGACCGTAGAGGGCTACACCTTC. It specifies CSAPIWRTVEGYTF.

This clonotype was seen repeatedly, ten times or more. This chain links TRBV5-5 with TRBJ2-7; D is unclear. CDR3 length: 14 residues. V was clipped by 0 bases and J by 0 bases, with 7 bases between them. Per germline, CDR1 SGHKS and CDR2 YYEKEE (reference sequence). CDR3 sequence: CASSLDYFSYEQYF. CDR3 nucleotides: TGTGCCAGCAGCTTGGACTACTTCTCCTACGAGCAGTACTTC.

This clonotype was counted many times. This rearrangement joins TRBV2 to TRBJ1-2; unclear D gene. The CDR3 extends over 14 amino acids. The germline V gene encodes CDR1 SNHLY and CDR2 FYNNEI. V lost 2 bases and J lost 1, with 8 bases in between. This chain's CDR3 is CASSEFSVNYGYTF. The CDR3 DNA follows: TGTGCCAGCAGTGAATTCTCAGTTAACTATGGCTACACCTTC.